Here is one T cell receptor beta chain with its context. Its antigen is unknown. Data came from immunoSEQ multiplex PCR; TCRdb stores just in-frame clones and leaves some out. The repertoire consists of roughly 1,100,000 clones, with roughly 80% occurring once and the leading ten covering less than 1.5%. The sample originates from a study of shared clonotypes between healthy human individuals. Findings and caveats of the study: Compared with memory subsets, naive subsets generally had larger estimated richness. All-four-donor shared clonotypes had higher generation probabilities than non-shared clonotypes did.

From germline, CDR1 is MDHEN and CDR2 SYDVKM. The CDR3 consists of 17 residues. The V gene end was trimmed by 6 bases and the J gene end by 1 base; junction bases not matched to a gene: 11. Caucasian adults living in Nashville, Tennessee, provided all samples. Both subsets, CD45RA+ naive and CD45RA-negative memory, were split from the CD4+ cells. This clonotype was obtained from a man between 18 and 35 years old in good health. The sequenced sample was memory CD4+ T cells sorted from blood. The subset: CD45RA-negative fraction. The chain couples TRBV28 to TRBJ2-2; 7 nucleotides match TRBD1. Here the CDR3 DNA reads TGTGCCAGCAGCGAACAAGCCGGGACAGTGAACACCGGGGAGCTGTTTTTT. Its translation is CASSEQAGTVNTGELFF. Together with reference TRBV28 and TRBJ2-2, the CDR3 gives the full variable domain: DVKVTQSSRYLVKRTGEKVFLECVQDMDHENMFWYRQDPGLGLRLIYFSYDVKMKEKGDIPEGYSVSREKKERFSLILESASTNQTSMYLCASSEQAGTVNTGELFFGEGSRLTVL.